This T cell receptor beta chain stems from a study of T cell repertoires in cytomegalovirus infection. Germline CDR1 and CDR2: MNHNS and SASEGT. Trimming cost V 6 bases and J 6 bases, with 13 bases left between them. CDR3 length equals 13 residues. TCRdb independently ran MiXCR on the reads; one entry per CDR3 protein. The sample has approximately 910,000 distinct CDR3 sequences; less than 35% are singletons. A remark on this clonotype: Its antigen is currently unknown.

The receptor was isolated from a human donor in good health (CMV status not recorded). Some clones in this sample may be carry-over from other donors' samples. The gene calls are TRBV6-1 and TRBJ2-3; D remains ambiguous. This sample comprised cultured CD8+ T cells from PBMCs, obtained from culture after CMV antigen stimulation. DNA of the CDR3: TGTGCCAGCAGCTCCAGTTGGGCCGATACGCAGTATTTT. Translated, it gives CASSSSWADTQYF.